The 5 T cell receptor beta chains below were found in one sample sequenced in a study of blood T cell repertoires in COVID-19. The repertoire was sequenced with immunoSEQ multiplex PCR; TCRdb's copy has only in-frame clones and lacks some. Here the sample spans over 400,000 clones, 80% to 90% being singletons. Material: PBMCs or T cells enriched from blood (not recorded which). The receptors shown here come from a woman aged 60 to 75 who had recovered from COVID-19.

The V gene is TRBV9, the J gene TRBJ2-3; 9 nucleotides agree with TRBD1. Losses at the gene ends were 4 bases for V and 3 bases for J; bases not matched to a gene: 9. The CDR3 totals 16 residues. Germline V CDR1 and CDR2: SGDLS, YYNGEE. This chain's CDR3 is CASSPRTGVLTDTQYF. The CDR3 coding sequence is TGTGCCAGCAGCCCCCGGACAGGGGTATTAACAGATACGCAGTATTTT.

The chain is built from TRBV5-1 and TRBJ2-2; D unclear. V lost 0 bases, J lost 3 bases, and 12 bases lay in between. Germline CDR1 is SGHRS and CDR2 is YFSETQ. CDR3 size: 16 residues. Written as DNA, the CDR3 is TGCGCCAGCAGCTTGGACTTCTCTAAATACACCGGGGAGCTGTTTTTT. This translates into CASSLDFSKYTGELFF. Full variable domain (rest looked up from reference TRBV5-1 and TRBJ2-2): KAGVTQTPRYLIKTRGQQVTLSCSPISGHRSVSWYQQTPGQGLQFLFEYFSETQRNKGNFPGRFSGRQFSNSRSEMNVSTLELGDSALYLCASSLDFSKYTGELFFGEGSRLTVL.

This clone was picked up one time. The rearrangement uses TRBV6-5 and TRBJ1-2, with TRBD1 identical over 10 bases. The CDR3 has 14 residues. Germline V gene lookup returns CDR1 MNHEY and CDR2 SVGAGI. The junction had 9 bases not matched to a gene; V was cut back by 6 bases and J by 8 bases. The CDR3 sequence is CASSNDRGRRGYTF. The CDR3 DNA is TGTGCCAGCAGCAACGACAGGGGGCGACGAGGCTACACCTTC.

Only a few counts were recorded for this clone. The chain combines TRBV28 with TRBJ2-7, with D maybe TRBD1 (6 bases). Trimming left V 6 bases short and J 3 bases short, with 12 bases between. CDR3 size: 13 residues. Germline assignment: CDR1 MDHEN and CDR2 SYDVKM. The CDR3 sequence: CASRNGQLYEQYV. CDR3 coding DNA: TGTGCCAGCAGAAACGGACAGCTCTACGAGCAGTACGTC.

The CDR3 DNA reads as TGTGCCAGCAGCTTGGTACAGGGAGCTGAAGCTTTCTTT. This sequence encodes CASSLVQGAEAFF. V is TRBV5-4 and J is TRBJ1-1; possible D gene TRBD1, 6 bases. This CDR3 region has 13 residues. Germline V gene data show CDR1 as SGHNT and CDR2 as YYREEE (reference sequence). The V and J ends lost 0 bases and 6 bases respectively, with 9 bases between them.